The T cell receptor beta chain described here comes from a study of shared T cell receptors in the human thymus. There are 16 residues in the CDR3. TCRdb keeps only in-frame clones here, not all; method: immunoSEQ multiplex PCR. The sample has roughly 68,000 clones; 90% to 95% are singletons. The chain links TRBV21-1 to TRBJ1-1. TRBV21-1 is a known pseudogene. The clonotype originates from a human donor. Sequencing used thymocytes. The CDR3 here is CASSKAAGRMTTEAFF. In DNA, the CDR3 is TGTGCCAGCAGCAAAGCGGCGGGGCGGATGACCACTGAAGCTTTCTTT.